Following are 32 T cell receptor beta chains from one sample sequenced in a study of blood T cell repertoires in COVID-19. Clones were sequenced by immunoSEQ multiplex PCR, and TCRdb holds only the in-frame ones, with some missing. This sample has 350,000 or so clones, with 80% to 90% found just once. The source material was peripheral blood. Receptor source: a woman in her twenties or thirties with COVID-19, enrolled during active disease.

The CDR3 DNA sequence: TGTGCCAGCAGTGACACGGTGGCCAAAAACATTCAGTACTTC. Translated: CASSDTVAKNIQYF. The chain links TRBV2 to TRBJ2-4; D unclear. V was shortened by 3 bases and J by 1 base, with 7 bases between the two germline ends. There are 14 residues in the CDR3. Germline-derived CDR1 and CDR2 are SNHLY and FYNNEI.

The chain combines TRBV19 with TRBJ1-5, with D perhaps matching TRBD1 (5 bases). The CDR3 runs to 15 residues. Trimming removed 10 bases from V and 0 bases from J, with 16 bases in between. CDR1 and CDR2 from the germline V gene are LNHDA and SQIVND (reference sequence). CDR3: CATPPQGYSNQPQHF. CDR3 DNA: TGTGCCACCCCACCCCAGGGATATAGCAATCAGCCCCAGCATTTT.

The rearrangement links TRBV7-9 to TRBJ2-3, with 8 bases matching TRBD2. CDR3 length: 18 residues. Germline values: CDR1 SEHNR, CDR2 FQNEAQ (reference sequence). Losses at the gene ends were 4 bases for V and 2 bases for J; bases not matched to a gene: 14. The CDR3 sequence: CASSSNDGGVANTDTQYF. The CDR3 DNA is TGTGCCAGCAGCTCAAACGACGGGGGGGTAGCGAACACAGATACGCAGTATTTT.

The chain uses TRBV7-2 and TRBJ2-7, with 9 bases aligning to TRBD2. After removal of 1 base from V and 6 bases from J, the junction contained 7 bases not matched to a gene. CDR1 is SGHTA and CDR2 is FQGNSA in the germline V gene. This CDR3 is 15 amino acids long. The DNA for the CDR3 is TGTGCCAGCAGCTTAGTTTCGGGACTAGCAACCGAGCAGTACTTC. It specifies CASSLVSGLATEQYF. Using reference TRBV7-2 and TRBJ2-7 for the parts outside the CDR3, the full variable domain is GAGVSQSPSNKVTEKGKDVELRCDPISGHTALYWYRQSLGQGLEFLIYFQGNSAPDKSGLPSDRFSAERTGGSVSTLTIQRTQQEDSAVYLCASSLVSGLATEQYFGPGTRLTVT.

V gene TRBV11-2 combines with J gene TRBJ2-7; TRBD2 aligns across 15 bases. Looked up from germline, CDR1 is SGHAT and CDR2 is FQNNGV. V was clipped by 0 bases and J by 7 bases; unmatched bases: 7. This CDR3 region has 17 residues. The CDR3 is CASSLDGLAGGPGEQYF. For the CDR3, the DNA is TGTGCCAGCAGCTTAGATGGACTAGCGGGAGGGCCAGGGGAGCAGTACTTC.

Turning to this clone: The same CDR3 arises from other DNA sequences in this sample as well. The genes are TRBV28 and TRBJ2-3; 7 bases agree with TRBD2. The CDR3 consists of 14 residues. The V gene's germline CDR1 is MDHEN and CDR2 SYDVKM. Trimming removed 6 bases from V and 3 bases from J; junction bases left unmatched: 6. The CDR3 region is CASSRTSGTDTQYF. CDR3 coding DNA: TGTGCCAGCAGCCGGACTAGTGGAACAGATACGCAGTATTTT.

This chain joins TRBV5-1 and TRBJ2-7; 11 bases are shared with TRBD2. CDR1 and CDR2 (germline): SGHRS, YFSETQ. The CDR3 sequence is 15 residues long. V shed 3 bases and J 5 bases; nucleotides not matched to a gene: 7. The CDR3 is CASSYMTSGADEQYF. The CDR3 nucleotides read TGCGCCAGCAGCTATATGACTAGCGGGGCCGACGAGCAGTACTTC.

In its sample, this clone was seen a few times. V is TRBV18 and J is TRBJ2-7, with TRBD1 matching over 7 bases. The J segment lost 7 bases and the V segment lost 4 bases, leaving 10 bases of the junction unmatched. The CDR3 covers 14 residues. Looked up from germline, CDR1 is KGHSH and CDR2 is LQKENI. CDR3 nucleotides: TGTGCCAGCTCACGGCGACAGGGTCTTTGGGAGCAGTACTTC. Encoded protein: CASSRRQGLWEQYF.

The rearrangement links TRBV11-3 to TRBJ2-1, with a possible D match to TRBD2 (5 bases). Deletions cut 1 base from V and 7 bases from J, with 5 bases between. This CDR3 is built from 12 residues. Germline-derived CDR1 and CDR2 are SGHNT and YENEEA. The CDR3 sequence: CASSLGENEQFF. Written as DNA, the CDR3 is TGTGCCAGCAGCTTAGGGGAGAATGAGCAGTTCTTC.

The chain links TRBV6-6 to TRBJ2-7, with D possibly TRBD1 on 6 matching bases. The CDR3 length is 19 residues. Germline V lookup: CDR1 MNHNY, CDR2 SVGAGI (reference sequence). Deletions cut 5 bases from V and 0 bases from J, with 26 bases between. For the CDR3, the DNA is TGTGCCAGCAGTCGTAACTCGCCTCCGGGACACCCAAGCTCCTACGAGCAGTACTTC. This sequence encodes CASSRNSPPGHPSSYEQYF.

The chain joins TRBV19 to TRBJ2-7; 7 nucleotides line up with TRBD1. CDR1 is LNHDA and CDR2 is SQIVND in the germline V gene (reference sequence). The CDR3 runs to 13 residues. The J segment lost 3 bases and the V segment lost 4 bases, leaving 3 bases of the junction unmatched. CDR3 amino acids: CASSRGTVYEQYF. DNA of the CDR3: TGTGCCAGTAGTAGGGGGACAGTCTACGAGCAGTACTTC.

The chain is built from TRBV11-2 and TRBJ1-4; a possible D gene is TRBD1 (6 bases). Germline V gene lookup returns CDR1 SGHAT and CDR2 FQNNGV. There are 14 residues in the CDR3. V was trimmed by 1 base and J by 8 bases, leaving 11 bases between them. The CDR3 sequence: CASSLGSTGEKLFF. The CDR3 DNA follows: TGTGCCAGCAGCTTAGGTTCAACAGGGGAAAAACTGTTTTTT.

The V gene is TRBV30, the J gene TRBJ1-5; 7 bases agree with TRBD1. V trimming: 5 bases; J trimming: 3 bases; junction bases outside the gene matches: 4. The CDR3 has 13 residues. Germline CDR1 is GTSNPN and CDR2 is SVGIG (reference sequence). CDR3 in amino acids: CAWGDRANQPQHF. CDR3 nucleotides: TGTGCCTGGGGAGACAGGGCCAATCAGCCCCAGCATTTT.

V gene TRBV3-1 (or the pseudogene TRBV3-2) combines with J gene TRBJ1-2, with D maybe TRBD1 (5 bases). This CDR3 has 14 residues. From germline, CDR1 is LGHDT and CDR2 YNNKEL (reference sequence). Trimming removed 1 base at V and 0 bases at J, with 6 bases between. CDR3: CASSQGRANYGYTF. CDR3 DNA sequence: TGTGCCAGCAGCCAAGGCAGGGCTAACTATGGCTACACCTTC.

In this sample, this clone turned up once. V usage is TRBV5-4 and J usage is TRBJ2-1, with 8 positions matching TRBD2. With V trimmed by 1 base and J by 11 bases, 11 bases remained unmatched. Germline CDR1 reads SGHNT; CDR2 reads YYREEE (reference sequence). The CDR3 loop spans 15 amino acids. The CDR3 region has the DNA TGTGCCAGCAGCTTGTATGGTAGCGGGGCTTCCAAGCAGTTCTTC. Protein: CASSLYGSGASKQFF.

V is TRBV24-1 and J is TRBJ1-1; D is ambiguous. The CDR3 is made up of 13 amino acids. Germline CDR1 KGHDR, CDR2 SFDVKD. V shed 6 bases and J shed 1 base, with 8 bases lying between them. CDR3 nucleotide sequence: TGTGCCACCAGTACGGGGAAGAACACTGAAGCTTTCTTT. This translates into CATSTGKNTEAFF.

The CDR3 nucleotides are TGTGCCAGCACCGCCCGACAGGGGGCGAACACTGAAGCTTTCTTT. It is translated as CASTARQGANTEAFF. The rearrangement uses TRBV25-1 and TRBJ1-1; 10 nucleotides agree with TRBD1. The CDR3 extends over 15 amino acids. V shed 7 bases and J 1 base; nucleotides not matched to a gene: 6. The germline V gene encodes CDR1 MGHDK and CDR2 SYGVNS.

V usage is TRBV28 and J usage is TRBJ1-1; 9 nucleotides agree with TRBD1. The CDR3 contains 17 residues. V shed 1 base and J 1 base; nucleotides not matched to a gene: 7. Germline CDR1 and CDR2: MDHEN and SYDVKM. CDR3 DNA sequence: TGTGCCAGCAGTTTATTGAGGACAGGGGCAACGAACACTGAAGCTTTCTTT. Protein sequence: CASSLLRTGATNTEAFF.

This sequence joins TRBV3-1 (or the pseudogene TRBV3-2) and TRBJ2-7, with TRBD1 identical over 9 bases. Germline assignment: CDR1 LGHDT and CDR2 YNNKEL (reference sequence). This CDR3 contains 15 residues. The junction had 4 bases not matched to a gene; V was cut back by 4 bases and J by 0 bases. Written as DNA, the CDR3 is TGTGCCAGCAGCCGGGGACAGGGTGTCTCCTACGAGCAGTACTTC. Amino acids: CASSRGQGVSYEQYF.

The chain uses TRBV24-1 and TRBJ2-1; weak D call: TRBD2 (6 bases). The CDR3 totals 15 residues. Germline lookup yields CDR1 KGHDR and CDR2 SFDVKD. V was pared by 3 bases and J by 7 bases, with 15 bases between. CDR3 sequence (DNA): TGTGCCACCAGTGATCGTCGAACTCGGGGGAATGAGCAGTTCTTC. As protein: CATSDRRTRGNEQFF.

The chain couples TRBV21-1 to TRBJ2-7; the D call TRBD1 from the table was never checked on the DNA. TRBV21-1 is a known pseudogene. CDR3 size: 14 residues. For the CDR3, the DNA is TGTGCCAGCAGCAAGGTACAGGGGGCCTACGAGCAGTACTTC. Its translation: CASSKVQGAYEQYF.

This clone occurred once. The V call is TRBV24-1, the J call TRBJ2-1; D remains unclear. The ends were cut back, 5 bases at V and 3 bases at J, with 7 bases in the middle. The CDR3 totals 13 residues. CDR1 and CDR2 from the germline V gene are KGHDR and SFDVKD. CDR3 amino acids: CATSAPGYNEQFF. The CDR3 DNA reads as TGTGCCACCAGTGCCCCGGGCTACAATGAGCAGTTCTTC.

CDR3 sequence (DNA): TGTGCCAGCAGCTTAGGGCAGAACTATGGCTACACCTTC. Its protein is CASSLGQNYGYTF. J is TRBJ1-2 and V is TRBV7-2; D remains unclear. The CDR3 is 13 residues long. Trimming took 1 base from V and 2 from J, leaving 5 bases between them. Germline V gene sequence: CDR1 SGHTA, CDR2 FQGNSA.

This chain joins TRBV5-4 and TRBJ2-6, with a possible D match to TRBD2 (6 bases). The CDR3 has 16 residues. Trimming cost V 4 bases and J 0 bases, with 11 bases left between them. Germline-derived CDR1 and CDR2 are SGHNT and YYREEE (reference sequence). The CDR3 nucleotides are TGTGCCAGCAGCAAGACCGGGAGCTCTGGGGCCAACGTCCTGACTTTC. Protein sequence: CASSKTGSSGANVLTF.

The chain uses TRBV4-1 and TRBJ1-4; TRBD1 aligns across 7 bases. Per the germline V gene, CDR1 is MGHRA and CDR2 is YSYEKL. This CDR3 is built from 15 residues. V gave up 1 base and J gave up 7 bases; unmatched junction bases: 6. In DNA form, the CDR3 reads TGCGCCAGCAGCCAAGTGCAGGGGGGAAGTGAAAAACTGTTTTTT. As protein: CASSQVQGGSEKLFF.

The J gene is TRBJ1-2, the V gene TRBV28; the match to TRBD1 covers 9 bases. Losses at the gene ends were 7 bases for V and 6 bases for J; bases not matched to a gene: 9. Germline values: CDR1 MDHEN, CDR2 SYDVKM. The CDR3 consists of 14 residues. The CDR3 sequence is CASNSQGQGDGYTF. Written as DNA, the CDR3 is TGTGCCAGCAATTCCCAGGGACAGGGCGATGGCTACACCTTC.

This chain links TRBV2 with TRBJ1-1; TRBD1 matches 7 bases. V trimming: 8 bases; J trimming: 2 bases; junction bases outside the gene matches: 8. The CDR3 is made up of 14 amino acids. CDR1 and CDR2 (germline): SNHLY, FYNNEI. The CDR3 bases are TGTGCCAGCGGATACCGGGACAGCAACACTGAAGCTTTCTTT. It yields the protein CASGYRDSNTEAFF.

V gene TRBV5-1 combines with J gene TRBJ2-1; possibly TRBD2 for D (6 bases). This CDR3 region has 17 residues. The V end lost 0 bases, the J end lost 1 base, and 14 bases lay between the germline ends. Germline CDR1 and CDR2: SGHRS and YFSETQ. In DNA form, the CDR3 reads TGCGCCAGCAGCTTGGGAGGTGGGAGGACGTCCTACAATGAGCAGTTCTTC. Encoded protein: CASSLGGGRTSYNEQFF.

The gene calls are TRBV6-5 and TRBJ1-3; D is uncertain. Germline values: CDR1 MNHEY, CDR2 SVGAGI. V shed 0 bases and J shed 4 bases, with 4 bases lying between them. This CDR3 has 13 residues. The DNA for the CDR3 is TGTGCCAGCAGTTACTCCGGGGGAAACACCATATATTTT. This codes for CASSYSGGNTIYF.

The gene calls are TRBV7-3 and TRBJ2-5, with 14 bases identical to TRBD2. From germline, CDR1 is SGHTA and CDR2 FQGTGA. V gave up 5 bases and J gave up 1 base; unmatched junction bases: 3. This CDR3 region has 16 residues. DNA of the CDR3: TGTGCCAGCAGCCCCGGGACTAGCGGGAGCCAAGAGACCCAGTACTTC. Protein: CASSPGTSGSQETQYF.

This sequence joins TRBV7-3 and TRBJ1-1; D remains ambiguous. This CDR3 contains 14 residues. CDR1 and CDR2 (germline): SGHTA, FQGTGA. V was cut by 4 bases and J by 5 bases, with 14 bases left in between. The CDR3 loop is CASSSPGVLTEAFF. In DNA, the CDR3 is TGTGCCAGCAGCTCCCCGGGTGTCCTGACTGAAGCTTTCTTT.

V usage is TRBV6-1 and J usage is TRBJ2-7; 7 nucleotides agree with TRBD2. V dropped 0 bases and J dropped 4; count of bases not matched to a gene: 9. Germline-derived CDR1 and CDR2 are MNHNS and SASEGT. The CDR3 is 16 residues long. Written as DNA, the CDR3 is TGTGCCAGCAGTGAAGCGTCTAGCGGATGGTTTTACGAGCAGTACTTC. Translating it yields CASSEASSGWFYEQYF.